This entry concerns a single T cell receptor beta chain. Generated by immunoSEQ multiplex PCR, the TCRdb table keeps only in-frame clones and is missing some. The repertoire holds about 210,000 clones, with about four fifths as singletons. The ends were cut back, 0 bases at V and 6 bases at J, with 15 bases in the middle. CDR1 is SGHRS and CDR2 is YFSETQ in the germline V gene. The length of the CDR3 is 16 residues. The data derive from a study of blood T cell repertoires in COVID-19. This receptor was identified in a woman aged 45 to 65 with active or convalescent COVID-19. The chain is built from TRBV5-1 and TRBJ2-2, with D uncertain. Input material: peripheral blood. The CDR3 here is CASSLDPSSSAGELFF. CDR3 nucleotide sequence: TGCGCCAGCAGCTTGGACCCCTCTAGTTCCGCCGGGGAGCTGTTTTTT.